The next 16 T cell receptor beta chains were all read from a single sample in a study of T cells expressing NK-cell markers. TCRdb reprocessed the 5' RACE reads and stores each CDR3 protein as one record, lacking DNA. This repertoire comprises fewer than 400,000 distinct CDR3 sequences; its ten largest clones make up around 4.9%. The material sequenced was blood T cells: a sorted CD56 or NKG2C T cell subset, CD4+ or CD8+ T cells, or bulk PBMC T cells (not recorded which). Receptors were obtained from a man between 18 and 69 years old in good health.

The J gene is TRBJ2-1, the V gene TRBV10-3. This CDR3 comprises 15 residues. Germline loops: CDR1 ENHRY, CDR2 SYGVKD. Here the CDR3 reads CAISESNTQVHEQFF.

The J gene is TRBJ2-3, the V gene TRBV6-1; the D gene TCRdb calls, TRBD1, cannot be checked with no DNA. The CDR3 is 14 amino acids. CDR1 is MNHNS and CDR2 is SASEGT in the germline V gene. CDR3 amino acids: CASSRSEVTDTQYF.

This chain connects TRBV7-2 to TRBJ2-1; the D gene TCRdb calls, TRBD1, cannot be checked with no DNA. This CDR3 contains 16 residues. Germline lookup yields CDR1 SGHTA and CDR2 FQGNSA. CDR3 sequence: CASSSPGPRRTHEQFF.

CDR3 sequence reads: CASSVLKAGVSNEQFF. The J gene is TRBJ2-1, the V gene TRBV2; the TCRdb call, TRBD2, lacks DNA for checking. Germline assignment: CDR1 SNHLY and CDR2 FYNNEI. This CDR3 comprises 16 residues.

V and J are TRBV6-5 and TRBJ2-1; the TCRdb call, TRBD1, lacks DNA for checking. CDR3 length: 17 amino acids. CDR1 MNHEY and CDR2 SVGAGI come from the germline V gene. The chain's CDR3 is CASSYDWAAGAYNEQFF.

The chain carries TRBV9 and TRBJ2-1; the D call from TCRdb, TRBD1, cannot be confirmed without DNA. Germline V gene lookup returns CDR1 SGDLS and CDR2 YYNGEE. The CDR3 is 15 amino acids. CDR3 region: CASSPQGTGGAEQFF.

The chain combines TRBV14 with TRBJ2-1; the TCRdb call, TRBD1, lacks DNA for checking. CDR3 length: 16 amino acids. Germline CDR1 is SGHDN and CDR2 is FVKESK. The CDR3: CASSQIGGQGFNEQFF.

The genes are TRBV3-1 and TRBJ1-1. The CDR3 contains 17 residues. CDR1 and CDR2 from the germline V gene are LGHDT and YNNKEL (reference sequence). The CDR3: CASSQDSRRDLNTEAFF.

This chain joins TRBV2 and TRBJ2-7; no DNA is available, so the TRBD1 call from TCRdb remains unchecked. The CDR3 is 15 residues long. In germline, CDR1 is SNHLY, CDR2 FYNNEI. CDR3: CASRPGTAFSYEQYF. Full variable domain (missing parts from reference TRBV2 and TRBJ2-7): EPEVTQTPSHQVTQMGQEVILRCVPISNHLYFYWYRQILGQKVEFLVSFYNNEISEKSEIFDDQFSVERPDGSNFTLKIRSTKLEDSAMYFCASRPGTAFSYEQYFGPGTRLTVT.

V usage is TRBV5-1 and J usage is TRBJ1-1. The CDR3 covers 14 residues. Germline CDR1 and CDR2: SGHRS and YFSETQ. CDR3 sequence: CASSLVFSSNEAFF.

V usage is TRBV11-1 and J usage is TRBJ2-1; TCRdb outputs TRBD2, but without DNA this stays unchecked. The germline V gene has CDR1 SGHAT and CDR2 FQDESV (reference sequence). There are 16 residues in the CDR3. This CDR3 reads CASRGPVSGGYNEQFF. The variable domain in full, completed from reference TRBV11-1 and TRBJ2-1, reads EAEVAQSPRYKITEKSQAVAFWCDPISGHATLYWYRQILGQGPELLVQFQDESVVDDSQLPKDRFSAERLKGVDSTLKIQPAELGDSAMYLCASRGPVSGGYNEQFFGPGTRLTVL.

CDR3 loop: CASSLHRGLSYEQYF. The gene calls are TRBV7-9 and TRBJ2-7; the TRBD1 assignment by TCRdb is unverifiable without DNA. Germline V gene sequence: CDR1 SEHNR, CDR2 FQNEAQ (reference sequence). The CDR3 is 15 amino acids.

This chain links TRBV28 with TRBJ1-4. The V gene's germline CDR1 is MDHEN and CDR2 SYDVKM. The CDR3 has 15 residues. The CDR3 loop is CASSFGGLTNEKLFF. The full variable domain, with the rest looked up from reference TRBV28 and TRBJ1-4, is DVKVTQSSRYLVKRTGEKVFLECVQDMDHENMFWYRQDPGLGLRLIYFSYDVKMKEKGDIPEGYSVSREKKERFSLILESASTNQTSMYLCASSFGGLTNEKLFFGSGTQLSVL.

This chain joins TRBV3-1 and TRBJ1-2; the TCRdb call, TRBD1, lacks DNA for checking. Germline V gene lookup returns CDR1 LGHDT and CDR2 YNNKEL (reference sequence). CDR3 length: 15 residues. The CDR3 region is CASSQRYQGAGGYTF.

The chain couples TRBV20-1 to TRBJ2-3; TCRdb calls TRBD2, which cannot be checked without DNA. Germline V gives CDR1 DFQATT, CDR2 SNEGSKA (reference sequence). This CDR3 comprises 16 residues. This chain's CDR3 is CSARLRLGALTDTQYF.

The chain recombines TRBV19 with TRBJ2-1; TCRdb's assignment of TRBD1 cannot be checked, as there is no DNA. This CDR3 has 14 amino acids. Germline-derived CDR1 and CDR2 are LNHDA and SQIVND (reference sequence). The CDR3 is CASISGDSKDEQFF.